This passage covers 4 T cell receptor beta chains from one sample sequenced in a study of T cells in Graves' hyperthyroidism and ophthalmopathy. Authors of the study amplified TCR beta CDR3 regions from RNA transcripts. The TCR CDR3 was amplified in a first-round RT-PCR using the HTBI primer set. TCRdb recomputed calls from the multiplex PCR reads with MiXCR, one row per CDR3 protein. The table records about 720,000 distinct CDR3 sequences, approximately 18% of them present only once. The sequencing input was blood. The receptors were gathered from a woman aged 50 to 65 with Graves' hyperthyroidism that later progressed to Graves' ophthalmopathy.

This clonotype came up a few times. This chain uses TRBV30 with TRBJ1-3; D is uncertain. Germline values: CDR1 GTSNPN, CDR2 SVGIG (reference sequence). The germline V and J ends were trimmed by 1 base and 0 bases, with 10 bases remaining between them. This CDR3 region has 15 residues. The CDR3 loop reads CAWSEKRYSGNTIYF. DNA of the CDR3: TGTGCCTGGAGTGAGAAACGCTACTCTGGAAACACCATATATTTT.

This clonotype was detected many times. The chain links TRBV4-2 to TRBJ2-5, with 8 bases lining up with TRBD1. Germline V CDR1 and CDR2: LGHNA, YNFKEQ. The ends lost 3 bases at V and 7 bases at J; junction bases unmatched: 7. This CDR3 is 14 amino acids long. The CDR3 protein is CASSQRQGLGTQYF. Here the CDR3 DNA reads TGTGCCAGCAGCCAGCGACAGGGGTTGGGGACCCAGTACTTC.

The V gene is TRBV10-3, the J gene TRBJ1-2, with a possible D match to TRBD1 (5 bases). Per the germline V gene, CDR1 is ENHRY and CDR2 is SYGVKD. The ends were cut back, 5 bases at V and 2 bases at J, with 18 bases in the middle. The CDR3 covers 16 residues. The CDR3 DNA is TGTGCCATCAGTAACCCAGGGACCCAACCGAACTATGGCTACACCTTC. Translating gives CAISNPGTQPNYGYTF.

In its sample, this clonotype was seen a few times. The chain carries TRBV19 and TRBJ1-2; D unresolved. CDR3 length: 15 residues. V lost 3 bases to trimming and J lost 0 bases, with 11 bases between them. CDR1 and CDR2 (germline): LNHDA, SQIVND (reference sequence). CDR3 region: CASSILWSSNYGYTF. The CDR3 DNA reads TGTGCCAGTAGTATCTTATGGAGTTCTAACTATGGCTACACCTTC.